The 9 T cell receptor beta chains given below trace back to one sample, sequenced in a study of beta chain features in type 1 diabetes. Findings and limits, study-wide: Researchers report that Type 1 diabetes patients had moderately but significantly shorter TCRB CDR3s across all four CD4+ subsets.

Isolated RNA was reverse transcribed in full, so expressed TCRB transcripts were sequenced. TCRdb's table, derived via immunoSEQ multiplex PCR, lists solely in-frame clones and lacks some. The table records over 100,000 clones, 16% of them present only once. The antigens for these receptors are not known. Sequences were obtained from central memory CD4+ T cells from blood. Receptors were obtained from a young man with type 1 diabetes.

This clone was found a few times. Other DNA sequences in this sample translate to the same CDR3. This chain connects TRBV29-1 to TRBJ2-2; 8 nucleotides align to TRBD1. Germline CDR1 is SQVTM and CDR2 is ANQGSEA. V shed 6 bases and J 2 bases; nucleotides not matched to a gene: 2. The length of the CDR3 is 13 residues. As DNA, the CDR3 is TGCAGCGTAGACAGGGGTAACACCGGGGAGCTGTTTTTT. Translating it yields CSVDRGNTGELFF.

J is TRBJ2-7 and V is TRBV18; the D gene is possibly TRBD1 (6 bases). Germline assignment: CDR1 KGHSH and CDR2 LQKENI. V dropped 3 bases and J dropped 5 bases, with 8 bases sitting between them. The CDR3 spans 12 residues. The chain's CDR3 is CASSPQGHEQYF. Written as DNA, the CDR3 is TGTGCCAGCTCACCCCAGGGGCACGAGCAGTACTTC.

This clone was seen a few times. The chain uses TRBV9 and TRBJ1-2, with TRBD1 identical over 9 bases. This CDR3 spans 16 amino acids. The junction had 13 bases not matched to a gene; V was cut back by 2 bases and J by 8 bases. The V gene's germline CDR1 is SGDLS and CDR2 YYNGEE. The CDR3, as DNA: TGTGCCAGCAGCGTGGGCGGGACAGGGCGGCGTCAGGGCTACACCTTC. Protein sequence: CASSVGGTGRRQGYTF.

The V call is TRBV7-9, the J call TRBJ1-1, with D perhaps matching TRBD1 (6 bases). Germline V lookup: CDR1 SEHNR, CDR2 FQNEAQ (reference sequence). The germline V and J ends were trimmed by 8 bases and 3 bases, with 10 bases remaining between them. The CDR3 covers 12 residues. The CDR3, as DNA: TGTGCCAGCTCCCGACAGGACACTGAAGCTTTCTTT. It is translated as CASSRQDTEAFF.

The sample holds a few counts of this clone. The chain is built from TRBV28 and TRBJ1-2; 8 bases are a match to TRBD1. The CDR3 has 15 amino acids. Germline-derived CDR1 and CDR2 are MDHEN and SYDVKM. Germline trimming cut 5 bases from V and 7 bases from J; bases unmatched to any gene: 12. The chain's CDR3 is CASSLGDRGEGGYTF. The CDR3 DNA follows: TGTGCCAGCAGTCTCGGCGACAGGGGAGAGGGTGGCTACACCTTC.

This clone was observed a handful of times. The chain uses TRBV7-2 and TRBJ1-5; D gene uncertain. V gave up 1 base and J gave up 2 bases, with 9 bases separating them. This CDR3 has 15 residues. Germline V CDR1 and CDR2: SGHTA, FQGNSA. The CDR3 is CASSLGVSGNQPQHF. CDR3 DNA sequence: TGTGCCAGCAGCTTAGGGGTTTCCGGCAATCAGCCCCAGCATTTT.

This clone was seen a handful of times. The chain joins TRBV4-3 to TRBJ2-2; D perhaps matches TRBD2 (5 bases). Deletions cut 0 bases from V and 6 bases from J, with 11 bases between. CDR3 length: 15 amino acids. CDR1 LGHNA and CDR2 YSLEER come from the germline V gene. CDR3 in DNA: TGCGCCAGCAGCCAAGATCCTAGCAGTGCCGGGGAGCTGTTTTTT. As protein: CASSQDPSSAGELFF.

This clone was observed a few times. This sequence joins TRBV30 and TRBJ2-5; D remains ambiguous. The assigned J gene may be wrong: the sequence end matches TRBJ2-7 better. This CDR3 is built from 12 residues. In germline, CDR1 is GTSNPN, CDR2 SVGIG (reference sequence). The CDR3 reads CAWSPTSGEQYF. For the CDR3, the DNA is TGTGCCTGGAGTCCGACCTCGGGCGAGCAGTACTTC.

The sample holds a few counts of this clone. This chain connects TRBV7-2 to TRBJ2-1; D is ambiguous. The V gene lost 2 bases and the J gene lost 10 bases, with 12 bases spanning the gap. CDR1 SGHTA and CDR2 FQGNSA come from the germline V gene. The CDR3 spans 13 residues. CDR3 sequence (DNA): TGTGCCAGCAGCTTATTCACACGCCAGGAGCAGTTCTTC. Protein sequence: CASSLFTRQEQFF.